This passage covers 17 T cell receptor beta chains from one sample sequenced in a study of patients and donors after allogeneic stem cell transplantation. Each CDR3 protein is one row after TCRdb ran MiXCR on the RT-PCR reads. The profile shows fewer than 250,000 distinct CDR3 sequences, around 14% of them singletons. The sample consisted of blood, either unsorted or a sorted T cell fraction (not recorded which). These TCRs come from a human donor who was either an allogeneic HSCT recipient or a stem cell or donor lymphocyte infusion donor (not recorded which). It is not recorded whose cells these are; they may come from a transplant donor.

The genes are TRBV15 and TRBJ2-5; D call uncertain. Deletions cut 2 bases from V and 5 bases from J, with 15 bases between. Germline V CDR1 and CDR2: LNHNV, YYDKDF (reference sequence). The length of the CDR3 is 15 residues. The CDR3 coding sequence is TGTGCCACCAGCAGACCTTCGACGGGCTGGGAGACCCAGTACTTC. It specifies CATSRPSTGWETQYF.

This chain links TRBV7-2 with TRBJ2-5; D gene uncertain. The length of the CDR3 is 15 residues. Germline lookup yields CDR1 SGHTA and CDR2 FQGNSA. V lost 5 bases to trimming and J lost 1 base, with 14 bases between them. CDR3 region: CASSPPASRQETQYF. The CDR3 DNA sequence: TGTGCCAGCAGCCCACCTGCGAGCCGCCAAGAGACCCAGTACTTC.

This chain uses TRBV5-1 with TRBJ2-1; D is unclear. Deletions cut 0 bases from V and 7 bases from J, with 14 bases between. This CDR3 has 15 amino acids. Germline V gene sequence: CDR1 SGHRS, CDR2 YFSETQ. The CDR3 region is CASSLGGSVGNEQFF. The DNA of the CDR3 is TGCGCCAGCAGCTTGGGAGGTAGTGTGGGGAATGAGCAGTTCTTC.

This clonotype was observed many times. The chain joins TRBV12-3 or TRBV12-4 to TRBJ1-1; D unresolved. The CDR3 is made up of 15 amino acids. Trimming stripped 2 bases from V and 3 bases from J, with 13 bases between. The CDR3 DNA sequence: TGTGCCAGCAGTTTAAAGCGGGGTGCGGACACTGAAGCTTTCTTT. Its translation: CASSLKRGADTEAFF.

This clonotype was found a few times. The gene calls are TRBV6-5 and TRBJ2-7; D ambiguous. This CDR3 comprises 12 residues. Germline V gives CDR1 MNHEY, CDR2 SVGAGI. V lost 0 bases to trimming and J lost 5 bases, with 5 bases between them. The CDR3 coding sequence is TGTGCCAGCAGTTACTCCCGGGACGAGCAGTACTTC. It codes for CASSYSRDEQYF.

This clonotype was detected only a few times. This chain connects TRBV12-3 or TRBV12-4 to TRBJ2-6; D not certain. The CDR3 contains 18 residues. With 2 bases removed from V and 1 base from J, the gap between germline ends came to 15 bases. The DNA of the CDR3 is TGTGCCAGCAGTTTACGCCACACGGGTACTTCTGGGGCCAACGTCCTGACTTTC. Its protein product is CASSLRHTGTSGANVLTF.

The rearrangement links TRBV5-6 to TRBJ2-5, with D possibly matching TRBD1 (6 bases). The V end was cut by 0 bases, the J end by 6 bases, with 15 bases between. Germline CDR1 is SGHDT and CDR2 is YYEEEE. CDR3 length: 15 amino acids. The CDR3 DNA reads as TGTGCCAGCAGCTTGGCCCTAGGGGGTAGGAAGACCCAGTACTTC. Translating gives CASSLALGGRKTQYF. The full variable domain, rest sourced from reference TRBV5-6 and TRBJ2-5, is DAGVTQSPTHLIKTRGQQVTLRCSPKSGHDTVSWYQQALGQGPQFIFQYYEEEERQRGNFPDRFSGHQFPNYSSELNVNALLLGDSALYLCASSLALGGRKTQYFGPGTRLLVL.

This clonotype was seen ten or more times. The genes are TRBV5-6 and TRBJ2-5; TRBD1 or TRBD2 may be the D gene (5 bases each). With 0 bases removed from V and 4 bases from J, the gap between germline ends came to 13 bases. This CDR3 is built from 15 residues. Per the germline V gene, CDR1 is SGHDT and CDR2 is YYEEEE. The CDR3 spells CASSLGVTGRETQYF. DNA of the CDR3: TGTGCCAGCAGCTTGGGGGTAACGGGACGAGAGACCCAGTACTTC.

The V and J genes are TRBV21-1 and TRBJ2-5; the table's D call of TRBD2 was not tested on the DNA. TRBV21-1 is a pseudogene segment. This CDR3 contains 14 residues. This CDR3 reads CASELAGEGETQYF. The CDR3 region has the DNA TGTGCCAGCGAACTAGCGGGAGAGGGAGAGACCCAGTACTTC.

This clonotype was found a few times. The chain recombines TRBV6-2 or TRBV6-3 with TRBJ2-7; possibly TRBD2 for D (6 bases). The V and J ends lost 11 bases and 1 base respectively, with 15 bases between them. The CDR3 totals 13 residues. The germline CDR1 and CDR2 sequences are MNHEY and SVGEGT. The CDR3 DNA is TGTGCCTCGGAGGGGTTTGATTCCTACGAGCAGTACTTC. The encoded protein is CASEGFDSYEQYF.

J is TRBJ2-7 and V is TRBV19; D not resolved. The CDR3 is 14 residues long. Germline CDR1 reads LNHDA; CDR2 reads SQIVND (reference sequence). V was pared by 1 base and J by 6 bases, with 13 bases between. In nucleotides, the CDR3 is TGTGCCAGTAGTATAGCAGACCCAAACGGCGAGCAGTACTTC. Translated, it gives CASSIADPNGEQYF.

DNA for the CDR3: TGCAGTGCTAAACTAGCTATATCCCCAGAGACCCAGTACTTC. Its translation is CSAKLAISPETQYF. The rearrangement links TRBV20-1 to TRBJ2-5; D is possibly TRBD2 (6 bases). The CDR3 spans 14 residues. V shed 4 bases and J shed 4 bases, with 16 bases lying between them. Germline CDR1 reads DFQATT; CDR2 reads SNEGSKA (reference sequence).

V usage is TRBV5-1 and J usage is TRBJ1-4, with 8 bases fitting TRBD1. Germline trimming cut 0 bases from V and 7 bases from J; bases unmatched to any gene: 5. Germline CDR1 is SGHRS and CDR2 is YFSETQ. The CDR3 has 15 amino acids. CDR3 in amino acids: CASSLEGQVAEKLFF. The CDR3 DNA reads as TGCGCCAGCAGCTTGGAGGGACAGGTCGCTGAAAAACTGTTTTTT. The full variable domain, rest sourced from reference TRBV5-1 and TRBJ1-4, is KAGVTQTPRYLIKTRGQQVTLSCSPISGHRSVSWYQQTPGQGLQFLFEYFSETQRNKGNFPGRFSGRQFSNSRSEMNVSTLELGDSALYLCASSLEGQVAEKLFFGSGTQLSVL.

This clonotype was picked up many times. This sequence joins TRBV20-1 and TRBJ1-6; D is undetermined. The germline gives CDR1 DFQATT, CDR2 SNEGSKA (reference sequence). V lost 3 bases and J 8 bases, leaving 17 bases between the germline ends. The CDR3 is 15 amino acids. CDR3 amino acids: CSASSGPLTDSPLHF. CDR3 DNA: TGCAGTGCTAGCTCTGGCCCTCTCACGGATTCACCCCTCCACTTT.

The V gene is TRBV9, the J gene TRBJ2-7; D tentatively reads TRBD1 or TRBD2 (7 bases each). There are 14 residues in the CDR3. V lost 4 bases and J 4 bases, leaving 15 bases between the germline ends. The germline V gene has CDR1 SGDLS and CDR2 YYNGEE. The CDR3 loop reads CASSPGGGQYEQYF. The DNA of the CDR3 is TGTGCCAGCAGCCCAGGGGGGGGTCAGTACGAGCAGTACTTC.

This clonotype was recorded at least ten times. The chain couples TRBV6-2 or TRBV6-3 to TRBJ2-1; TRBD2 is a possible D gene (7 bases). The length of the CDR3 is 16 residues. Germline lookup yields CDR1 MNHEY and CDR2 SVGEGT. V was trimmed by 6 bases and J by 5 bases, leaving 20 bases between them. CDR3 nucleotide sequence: TGTGCCAGCAGAACCCGCAGGGCGGGGGCGAACAATGAGCAGTTCTTC. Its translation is CASRTRRAGANNEQFF.

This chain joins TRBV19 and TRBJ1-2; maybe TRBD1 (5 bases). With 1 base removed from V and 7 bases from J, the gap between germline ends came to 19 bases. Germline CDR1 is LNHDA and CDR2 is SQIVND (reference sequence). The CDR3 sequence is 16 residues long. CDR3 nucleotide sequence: TGTGCCAGTAGTATAGTGGGGACTGAAGTTTTTGGTGGCTACACCTTC. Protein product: CASSIVGTEVFGGYTF. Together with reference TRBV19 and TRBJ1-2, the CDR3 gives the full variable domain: DGGITQSPKYLFRKEGQNVTLSCEQNLNHDAMYWYRQDPGQGLRLIYYSQIVNDFQKGDIAEGYSVSREKKESFPLTVTSAQKNPTAFYLCASSIVGTEVFGGYTFGSGTRLTVV.